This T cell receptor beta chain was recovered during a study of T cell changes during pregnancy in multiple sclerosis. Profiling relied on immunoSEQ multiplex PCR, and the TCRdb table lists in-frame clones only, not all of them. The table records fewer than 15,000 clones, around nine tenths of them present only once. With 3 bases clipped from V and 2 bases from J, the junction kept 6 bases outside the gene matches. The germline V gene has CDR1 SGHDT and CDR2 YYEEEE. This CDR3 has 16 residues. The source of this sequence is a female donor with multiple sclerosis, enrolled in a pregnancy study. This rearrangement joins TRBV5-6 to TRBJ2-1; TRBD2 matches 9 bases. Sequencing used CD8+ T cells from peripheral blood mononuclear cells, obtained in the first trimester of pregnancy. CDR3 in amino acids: CASSYSSGAPYNEQFF. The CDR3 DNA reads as TGTGCCAGCAGCTACTCTAGCGGGGCCCCCTACAATGAGCAGTTCTTC.